This T cell receptor beta chain was recorded in a study of early T cells in non-severe SARS-CoV-2 infection. This clonotype was counted between two and nine times. Separate cDNA molecules each had unique molecular identifiers attached to them. TCRdb processed the 5' RACE reads anew with MiXCR; each CDR3 protein has one entry. The sample has about 110,000 distinct CDR3 sequences, around 12% seen once. V lost 1 base and J lost 0, with 4 bases in between. In germline, CDR1 is LGHDT, CDR2 YNNKEL (reference sequence). The CDR3 is made up of 15 amino acids. The receptor comes from an adult who was a healthcare worker with PCR-confirmed SARS-CoV-2 infection or an uninfected control (not recorded which). Sequences were derived from whole blood, sampled at baseline. V is TRBV3-1 and J is TRBJ2-6, with unresolved D. As DNA, the CDR3 is TGTGCCAGCAGCCAAGCGAGCTCTGGGGCCAACGTCCTGACTTTC. Amino acids: CASSQASSGANVLTF.